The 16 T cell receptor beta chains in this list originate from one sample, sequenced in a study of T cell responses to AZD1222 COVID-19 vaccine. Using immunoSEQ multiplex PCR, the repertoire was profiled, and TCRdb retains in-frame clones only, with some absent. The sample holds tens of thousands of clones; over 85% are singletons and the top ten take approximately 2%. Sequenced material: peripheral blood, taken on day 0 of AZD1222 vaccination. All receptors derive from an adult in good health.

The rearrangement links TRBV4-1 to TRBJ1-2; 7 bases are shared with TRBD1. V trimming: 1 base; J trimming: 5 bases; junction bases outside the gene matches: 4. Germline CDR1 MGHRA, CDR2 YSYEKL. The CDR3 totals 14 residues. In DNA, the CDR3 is TGCGCCAGCAGCCAAGTGACAGGGTTTTATGGCTACACCTTC. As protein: CASSQVTGFYGYTF.

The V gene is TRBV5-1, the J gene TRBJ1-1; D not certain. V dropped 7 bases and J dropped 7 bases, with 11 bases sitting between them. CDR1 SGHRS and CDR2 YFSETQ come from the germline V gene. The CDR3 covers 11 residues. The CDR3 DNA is TGCGCCAGCCCCCGCGACGGTGAAGCTTTCTTT. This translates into CASPRDGEAFF.

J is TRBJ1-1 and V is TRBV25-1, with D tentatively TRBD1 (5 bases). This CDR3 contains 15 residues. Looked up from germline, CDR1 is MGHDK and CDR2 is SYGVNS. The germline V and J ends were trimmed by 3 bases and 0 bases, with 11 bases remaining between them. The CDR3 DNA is TGTGCCAGCAGTGATGGGGGACCGATGAACACTGAAGCTTTCTTT. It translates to CASSDGGPMNTEAFF.

The CDR3 coding sequence is TGTGCCAGCAGCATGCCGGGACAGGGGGACAAAAACATTCAGTACTTC. Translating it yields CASSMPGQGDKNIQYF. The J gene is TRBJ2-4, the V gene TRBV7-6; 11 bases match TRBD1. Looked up from germline, CDR1 is SGHVS and CDR2 is FNYEAQ. The CDR3 has 16 amino acids. V lost 5 bases and J lost 3; bases outside the gene matches: 6.

CDR3 region: CASSERTGRHQPQHF. CDR3 nucleotide sequence: TGTGCCAGCAGTGAAAGGACAGGGCGGCATCAGCCCCAGCATTTT. The chain combines TRBV28 with TRBJ1-5; TRBD1 aligns across 8 bases. Losses at the gene ends were 5 bases for V and 5 bases for J; bases not matched to a gene: 8. The V gene's germline CDR1 is MDHEN and CDR2 SYDVKM. The CDR3 runs to 15 residues. The entire variable domain, with the rest obtained from reference TRBV28 and TRBJ1-5, is as follows: DVKVTQSSRYLVKRTGEKVFLECVQDMDHENMFWYRQDPGLGLRLIYFSYDVKMKEKGDIPEGYSVSREKKERFSLILESASTNQTSMYLCASSERTGRHQPQHFGDGTRLSIL.

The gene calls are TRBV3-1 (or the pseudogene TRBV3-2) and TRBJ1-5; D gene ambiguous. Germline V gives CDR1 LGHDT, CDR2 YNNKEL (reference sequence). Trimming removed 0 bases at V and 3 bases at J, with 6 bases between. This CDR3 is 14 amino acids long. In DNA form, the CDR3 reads TGTGCCAGCAGCCAAGATAGGGTCAATCAGCCCCAGCATTTT. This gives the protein CASSQDRVNQPQHF.

The CDR3 region is CASTRSAYNEQFF. The CDR3, as DNA: TGTGCCAGCACCAGGAGTGCATACAATGAGCAGTTCTTC. This sequence joins TRBV6-6 and TRBJ2-1; D not resolved. The CDR3 covers 13 residues. Germline CDR1 and CDR2: MNHNY and SVGAGI (reference sequence). With 7 bases removed from V and 4 bases from J, the gap between germline ends came to 11 bases.

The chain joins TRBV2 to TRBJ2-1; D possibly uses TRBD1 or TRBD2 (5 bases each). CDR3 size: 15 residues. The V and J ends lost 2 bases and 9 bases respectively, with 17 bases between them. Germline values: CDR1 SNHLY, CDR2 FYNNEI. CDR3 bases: TGTGCCAGCAGTGAAAGGGGTTCGGCGGCGGGTGAGCAGTTCTTC. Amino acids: CASSERGSAAGEQFF.

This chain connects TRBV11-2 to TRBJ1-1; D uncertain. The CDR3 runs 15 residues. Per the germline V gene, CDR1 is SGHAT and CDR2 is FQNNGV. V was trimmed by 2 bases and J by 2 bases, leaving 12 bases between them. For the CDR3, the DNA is TGTGCCAGCAGCTTACAAACAGCCACCAACACTGAAGCTTTCTTT. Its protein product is CASSLQTATNTEAFF. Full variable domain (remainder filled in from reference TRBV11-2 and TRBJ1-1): EAGVAQSPRYKIIEKRQSVAFWCNPISGHATLYWYQQILGQGPKLLIQFQNNGVVDDSQLPKDRFSAERLKGVDSTLKIQPAKLEDSAVYLCASSLQTATNTEAFFGQGTRLTVV.

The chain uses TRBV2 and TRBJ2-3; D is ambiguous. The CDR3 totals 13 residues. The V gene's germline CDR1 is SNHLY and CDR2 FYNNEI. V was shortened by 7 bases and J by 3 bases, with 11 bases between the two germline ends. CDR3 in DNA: TGTGCCAGCAATGGTGTAGGGACAGATACGCAGTATTTT. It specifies CASNGVGTDTQYF. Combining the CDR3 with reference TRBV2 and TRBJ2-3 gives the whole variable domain EPEVTQTPSHQVTQMGQEVILRCVPISNHLYFYWYRQILGQKVEFLVSFYNNEISEKSEIFDDQFSVERPDGSNFTLKIRSTKLEDSAMYFCASNGVGTDTQYFGPGTRLTVL.

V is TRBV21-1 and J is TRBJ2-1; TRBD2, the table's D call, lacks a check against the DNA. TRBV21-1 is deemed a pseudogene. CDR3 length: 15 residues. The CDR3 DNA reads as TGTGCCAGCAGCAGGCGGGAGGTTGGGTACAATGAGCAGTTCTTC. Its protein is CASSRREVGYNEQFF.

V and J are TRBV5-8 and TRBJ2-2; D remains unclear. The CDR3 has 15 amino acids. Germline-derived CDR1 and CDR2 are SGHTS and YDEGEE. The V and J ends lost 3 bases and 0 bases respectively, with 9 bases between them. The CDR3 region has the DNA TGTGCCAGCAGCTCTACAAATTCGAACACCGGGGAGCTGTTTTTT. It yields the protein CASSSTNSNTGELFF.

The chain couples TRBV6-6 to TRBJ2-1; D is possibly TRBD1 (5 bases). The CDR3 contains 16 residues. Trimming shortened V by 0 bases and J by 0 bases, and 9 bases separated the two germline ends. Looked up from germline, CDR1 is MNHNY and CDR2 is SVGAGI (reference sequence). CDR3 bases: TGTGCCAGCAGTTACTCGGAACAGGCCTCCTACAATGAGCAGTTCTTC. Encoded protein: CASSYSEQASYNEQFF.

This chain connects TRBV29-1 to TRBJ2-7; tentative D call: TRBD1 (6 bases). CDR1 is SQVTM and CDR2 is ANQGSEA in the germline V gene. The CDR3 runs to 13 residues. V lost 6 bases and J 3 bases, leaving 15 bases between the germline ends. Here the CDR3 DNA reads TGCAGCGTGGGGGCAGGGCGTGACTACGAGCAGTACTTC. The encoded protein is CSVGAGRDYEQYF.

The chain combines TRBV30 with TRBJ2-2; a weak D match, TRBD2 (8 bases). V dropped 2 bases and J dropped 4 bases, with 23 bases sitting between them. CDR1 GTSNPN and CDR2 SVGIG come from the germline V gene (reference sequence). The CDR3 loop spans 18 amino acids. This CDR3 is CAWSPPGQSGGPTGELFF. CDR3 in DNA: TGTGCCTGGAGTCCGCCGGGACAGTCGGGAGGGCCCACCGGGGAGCTGTTTTTT.

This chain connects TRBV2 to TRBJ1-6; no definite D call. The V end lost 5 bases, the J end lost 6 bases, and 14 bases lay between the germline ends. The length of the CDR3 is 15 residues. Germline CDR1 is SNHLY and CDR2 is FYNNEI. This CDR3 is CASSRDRLTNSPLHF. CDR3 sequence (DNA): TGTGCCAGCAGTCGTGACCGGCTAACTAATTCACCCCTCCACTTT.